These T cell receptor beta chains were read from a single sample in a study of cytomegalovirus exposure and HLA in healthy donors. Assay: immunoSEQ multiplex PCR; the TCRdb copy retains only in-frame clones and omits some. The sample carries approximately 130,000 clones, 78% recorded once. The sample was PBMCs. These receptors all come from a woman aged 40 to 50 in good health and CMV-seronegative. Each CDR3 is given with its conserved first and last residue. D genes are given only for firm matches. Rows may omit the clone size; those that give it use once, few, many or a size class.

D	V	J	size	CDR3	DNA
NA	TRBV5-4	TRBJ2-1	NA	CASSSWTVNEQFF	TGTGCCAGCAGCTCGTGGACAGTAAATGAGCAGTTCTTC
NA	TRBV11-3	TRBJ2-3	NA	CASSNTGGTDTQYF	TGTGCCAGCAGCAACACAGGAGGCACAGATACGCAGTATTTT
NA	TRBV28	TRBJ1-3	NA	CASSLVRGSGNTIYF	TGTGCCAGCAGTTTGGTCAGGGGCTCTGGAAACACCATATATTTT
NA	TRBV7-2	TRBJ2-7	NA	CASSLGTDSYEQYF	TGTGCCAGCAGCTTAGGAACAGACTCCTACGAGCAGTACTTC
NA	TRBV7-2	TRBJ1-1	NA	CASSLSGTSNTEAFF	TGTGCCAGCAGCCTCTCCGGGACATCGAACACTGAAGCTTTCTTT
TRBD1	TRBV10-1	TRBJ2-7	once	CASSGTAPGEQYF	TGCGCCAGCAGCGGGACAGCCCCAGGCGAGCAGTACTTC
NA	TRBV7-9	TRBJ2-1	NA	CASSLPSNEQFF	TGTGCCAGCAGCTTACCTAGCAATGAGCAGTTCTTC
TRBD1	TRBV7-3	TRBJ2-5	NA	CASSSAGTGPETQYF	TGTGCCAGCAGCTCAGCTGGGACAGGGCCAGAGACCCAGTACTTC
TRBD2	TRBV28	TRBJ2-7	once	CASSLGRAGDHDEQYF	TGTGCCAGCAGTTTGGGTCGGGCGGGAGACCACGACGAGCAGTACTTC
TRBD2	TRBV5-8	TRBJ2-1	NA	CASSLGGRVHNEQFF	TGTGCCAGCAGCTTGGGCGGGAGGGTACACAATGAGCAGTTCTTC
TRBD1	TRBV18	TRBJ2-7	NA	CASSPGQGAYEQYF	TGTGCCAGCTCACCGGGACAGGGGGCCTACGAGCAGTACTTC
TRBD2	TRBV27	TRBJ2-5	NA	CASSSTSGVETQYF	TGTGCCAGCAGTTCGACTAGCGGGGTGGAGACCCAGTACTTC
NA	TRBV7-9	TRBJ2-7	NA	CASSPQEGASEQYF	TGTGCCAGCAGCCCTCAGGAAGGGGCATCCGAGCAGTACTTC
TRBD1	TRBV4-1	TRBJ1-5	few	CASSQYAGGYGQPQHF	TGCGCCAGCAGCCAATACGCAGGGGGCTATGGTCAGCCCCAGCATTTT
NA	TRBV5-1	TRBJ1-5	NA	CASSYDRSRIRQPQHF	TGCGCCAGCAGCTACGACAGGTCCAGGATCCGTCAGCCCCAGCATTTT
NA	TRBV10-1	TRBJ1-1	NA	CASSASDGSTEAFF	TGCGCCAGCAGTGCAAGCGACGGGAGCACTGAAGCTTTCTTT
NA	TRBV28	TRBJ1-1	NA	CASRKLNAAFF	TGTGCCAGCAGAAAACTTAATGCAGCTTTCTTT
NA	TRBV7-2	TRBJ2-4	NA	CASSLGGPENIQYF	TGTGCCAGCAGCTTAGGCGGGCCGGAAAACATTCAGTACTTC
NA	TRBV5-4	TRBJ1-1	few	CASSLALGQTSAFF	TGTGCCAGCAGCTTGGCCCTCGGACAGACATCGGCTTTCTTT
NA	TRBV9	TRBJ1-2	NA	CASSSSNYGYTF	TGTGCCAGCAGCTCATCCAACTATGGCTACACCTTC
TRBD2	TRBV11-2	TRBJ2-2	NA	CASSPGGGELFF	TGTGCCAGCAGCCCGGGGGGCGGGGAGCTGTTTTTT
NA	TRBV11-3	TRBJ2-1	NA	CASSSTGVEQFF	TGTGCCAGCAGCTCGACTGGTGTGGAGCAGTTCTTC
NA	TRBV2	TRBJ2-5	NA	CASSYQETQYF	TGTGCCAGCTCGTACCAAGAGACCCAGTACTTC
NA	TRBV15	TRBJ1-2	NA	CATSRDVRQGYGYTF	TGTGCCACCAGCAGAGATGTGCGTCAGGGCTATGGCTACACCTTC
TRBD1	TRBV7-2	TRBJ1-2	NA	CASSPLGDRGNGYTF	TGTGCCAGCAGCCCGTTGGGGGACAGGGGGAATGGCTACACCTTC
NA	TRBV27	TRBJ1-6	NA	CASSWAGNPNSPLHF	TGTGCCAGCAGTTGGGCCGGCAATCCTAATTCACCCCTCCACTTT
TRBD1	TRBV28	TRBJ1-1	NA	CASNDPPGQGDEAFF	TGTGCCAGCAACGACCCACCGGGACAGGGCGATGAAGCTTTCTTT
NA	TRBV29-1	TRBJ2-7	few	CSAAGQYEQYF	TGCAGCGCTGCTGGACAGTACGAGCAGTACTTC
TRBD1	TRBV28	TRBJ1-5	NA	CASSPITGGGNQPQHF	TGTGCCAGCAGTCCTATTACAGGGGGCGGCAATCAGCCCCAGCATTTT
NA	TRBV7-2	TRBJ2-1	NA	CASSLATGRGTGEQFF	TGTGCCAGCAGCTTAGCAACGGGCAGGGGAACGGGTGAGCAGTTCTTC
NA	TRBV28	TRBJ1-5	NA	CASKRKGQSNQPQHF	TGTGCCAGCAAGAGGAAGGGGCAAAGCAATCAGCCCCAGCATTTT
NA	TRBV5-1	TRBJ2-5	NA	CASSLNIDSYQETQYF	TGCGCCAGCAGCTTGAACATTGATAGCTATCAAGAGACCCAGTACTTC
NA	TRBV25-1	TRBJ1-3	NA	CASSLGGENGNTIYF	TGTGCCAGCAGCTTAGGGGGGGAAAATGGAAACACCATATATTTT
NA	TRBV10-2	TRBJ1-3	NA	CASSEHETRLGNTIYF	TGCGCCAGCAGTGAACACGAGACGCGGCTCGGAAACACCATATATTTT
TRBD2	TRBV7-3	TRBJ2-7	NA	CASSPIAGPGEQYF	TGTGCCAGCAGCCCCATAGCGGGACCAGGCGAGCAGTACTTC
NA	TRBV7-9	TRBJ2-4	NA	CSSSLDSIQYF	TGTTCCAGCAGCTTAGATAGCATTCAGTACTTC
NA	TRBV28	TRBJ2-2	NA	CASSSQGGRTGELFF	TGTGCCAGCAGTTCCCAGGGGGGTAGGACCGGGGAGCTGTTTTTT
NA	TRBV27	TRBJ2-7	NA	CASSLSGHEQYF	TGTGCCAGCAGTTTATCGGGCCACGAGCAGTACTTC
NA	TRBV27	TRBJ1-2	NA	CASSFGGGYGYTF	TGTGCCAGCAGTTTCGGGGGAGGCTATGGCTACACCTTC
NA	TRBV11-2	TRBJ1-2	NA	CASSLGDTRYGYTF	TGTGCCAGCAGCTTAGGAGACACACGCTATGGCTACACCTTC
NA	TRBV11-2	TRBJ1-3	few	CASSLEGAHFSGNTIYF	TGTGCCAGCAGCTTAGAGGGAGCGCACTTCTCTGGAAACACCATATATTTT
NA	TRBV7-9	TRBJ2-7	NA	CASSLASSSYEQYF	TGTGCCAGCAGCTTAGCATCCAGCTCCTACGAGCAGTACTTC
TRBD1	TRBV5-4	TRBJ2-7	NA	CATSTGGLDEQYF	TGTGCCACCTCGACAGGGGGTTTGGACGAGCAGTACTTC
TRBD1	TRBV6-5	TRBJ1-2	NA	CASTYRTGANYGYTF	TGTGCCAGCACCTACCGGACAGGAGCTAACTATGGCTACACCTTC
TRBD1	TRBV19	TRBJ1-5	NA	CASSIGQGVQPQHF	TGTGCCAGTAGTATTGGACAGGGGGTTCAGCCCCAGCATTTT
TRBD1	TRBV7-9	TRBJ1-1	NA	CASSLALRGQGTEAFF	TGTGCCAGCAGCTTAGCACTCAGGGGGCAGGGGACTGAAGCTTTCTTT
TRBD1	TRBV5-6	TRBJ2-3	NA	CASSFGTGVDTQYF	TGTGCCAGCAGCTTCGGGACAGGGGTGGATACGCAGTATTTT
NA	TRBV5-6	TRBJ2-7	NA	CASSLGALREYEQYF	TGTGCCAGCAGCTTGGGCGCATTGCGGGAATACGAGCAGTACTTC
TRBD1	TRBV11-2	TRBJ2-7	NA	CASSPGQLYYEQYF	TGTGCCAGCAGCCCGGGACAGTTATACTACGAGCAGTACTTC
NA	TRBV19	TRBJ2-2	NA	CASSVGGVELFF	TGTGCCAGTAGTGTGGGCGGGGTAGAGCTGTTTTTT
NA	TRBV27	TRBJ2-2	NA	CASIAFGGELFF	TGTGCCAGCATCGCGTTCGGCGGGGAGCTGTTTTTT
TRBD1	TRBV29-1	TRBJ1-1	NA	CSVEDRGYTEAFF	TGCAGCGTGGAAGACAGGGGGTACACTGAAGCTTTCTTT
NA	TRBV28	TRBJ1-1	once	CASSLMSPEAFF	TGTGCCAGCAGTTTAATGAGCCCTGAAGCTTTCTTT
NA	TRBV7-2	TRBJ2-1	once	CATDNTGFLGQFF	TGTGCCACCGATAATACAGGGTTCCTCGGGCAGTTCTTC
NA	TRBV29-1	TRBJ1-1	NA	CSVGDGGEGTEAFF	TGCAGCGTTGGGGACGGTGGGGAGGGGACTGAAGCTTTCTTT
TRBD2	TRBV10-1	TRBJ2-1	once	CASSGRGDTYNEQFF	TGCGCCAGCAGTGGTCGGGGGGATACCTACAATGAGCAGTTCTTC
NA	TRBV15	TRBJ1-5	NA	CATSRARLYNQPQHF	TGTGCCACCAGCAGAGCGAGGCTCTACAATCAGCCCCAGCATTTT
TRBD2	TRBV6-6	TRBJ2-3	once	CASGAGVGNTQYF	TGTGCCAGCGGGGCGGGAGTAGGCAATACGCAGTATTTT
TRBD2	TRBV9	TRBJ2-7	few	CASSVTGLAGVEQYF	TGTGCCAGCAGCGTCACCGGACTAGCGGGAGTCGAGCAGTACTTC
NA	TRBV7-9	TRBJ1-1	NA	CASSQIDTEAFF	TGTGCCAGCAGTCAAATTGACACTGAAGCTTTCTTT